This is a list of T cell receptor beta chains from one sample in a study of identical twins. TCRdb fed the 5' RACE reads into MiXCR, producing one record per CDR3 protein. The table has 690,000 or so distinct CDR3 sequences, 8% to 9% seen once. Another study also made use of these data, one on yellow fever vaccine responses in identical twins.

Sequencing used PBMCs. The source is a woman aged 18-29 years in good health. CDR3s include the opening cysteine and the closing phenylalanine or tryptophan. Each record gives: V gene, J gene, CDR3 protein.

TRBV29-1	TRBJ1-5	CSVGPGANQPQHF
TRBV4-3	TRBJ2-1	CASSQDLAGGFYNEQFF
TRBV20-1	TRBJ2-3	CSASIAGLEADTQYF
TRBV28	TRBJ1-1	CASTLSPVQGRVGQAFF
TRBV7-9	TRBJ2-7	CASSLQGAGEQYF
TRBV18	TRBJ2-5	CASSPGGAAQETQYF
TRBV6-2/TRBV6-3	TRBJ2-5	CANSCLDPFLRDGETQYF
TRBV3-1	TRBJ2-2	CASSQNIANTGELFF
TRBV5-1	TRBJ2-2	CANPISHLTGELFF
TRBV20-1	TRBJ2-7	CSARDGTGDYEQYF
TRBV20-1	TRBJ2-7	CSAPQAGLGGVSEQYF
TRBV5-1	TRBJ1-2	CASSFQDYGYTF
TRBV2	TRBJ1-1	CASSESGGPETEAFF
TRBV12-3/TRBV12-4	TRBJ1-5	CASSLSYSQSNQPQHF
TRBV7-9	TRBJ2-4	CASSSLAPKAKNIQYF
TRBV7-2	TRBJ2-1	CASSPGLASHNEQFF
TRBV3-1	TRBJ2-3	CASSHYADRVTDTQYF
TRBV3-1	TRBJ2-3	CASSQDRVRYTQYF
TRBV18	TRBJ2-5	CASSLEDRASEETQYF
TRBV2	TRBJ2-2	CASSDQAGELFF
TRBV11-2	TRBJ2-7	CASSQTTGDYEQYF
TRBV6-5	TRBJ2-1	CASSYSGGLAGVKVEQFF
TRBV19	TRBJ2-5	CASRSSKQETQYF
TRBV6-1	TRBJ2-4	CSSSAIQGSKNIQYF
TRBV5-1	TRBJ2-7	CASSLGVRTYEQYF
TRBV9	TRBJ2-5	CASSLGAGDQETQYF
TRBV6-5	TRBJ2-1	CASSYSTGGHEQFF
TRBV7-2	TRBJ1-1	CASSPSGGVGTEAFF
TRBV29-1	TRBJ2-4	CSVGQGGTNIQYF
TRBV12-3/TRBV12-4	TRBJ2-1	CASSAQGYQQFF
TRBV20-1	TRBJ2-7	CSARDAAGREQYF
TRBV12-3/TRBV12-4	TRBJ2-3	CASATGGDTQYF
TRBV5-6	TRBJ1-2	CASSRTGDGYGYTF